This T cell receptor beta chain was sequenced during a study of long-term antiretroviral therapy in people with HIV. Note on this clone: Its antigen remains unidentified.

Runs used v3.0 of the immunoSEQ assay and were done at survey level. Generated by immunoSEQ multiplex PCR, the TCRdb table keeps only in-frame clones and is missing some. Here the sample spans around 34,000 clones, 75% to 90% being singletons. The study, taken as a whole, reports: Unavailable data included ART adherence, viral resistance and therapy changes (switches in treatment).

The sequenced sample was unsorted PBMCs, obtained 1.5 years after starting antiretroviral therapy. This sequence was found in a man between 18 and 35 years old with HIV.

The CDR3 reads CASSLGAGGVKLFF. The CDR3 nucleotides read TGCGCCAGCAGCTTGGGGGCAGGGGGCGTAAAACTGTTTTTT. This chain links TRBV5-1 with TRBJ1-4; 8 bases fit TRBD1. This CDR3 region has 14 residues. V lost 0 bases, J lost 10 bases, and 5 bases stayed unmatched. Germline CDR1 and CDR2: SGHRS and YFSETQ.